The 24 T cell receptor beta chains listed next were all sequenced from one sample in a study of cytomegalovirus exposure and HLA in healthy donors. The PCR was carried out with 60 Vbeta primers and 13 Jbeta primers. The table came from immunoSEQ multiplex PCR; TCRdb's copy has only in-frame clones and leaves some out. In the table there are some 71,000 clones, about three quarters of which are singletons. Sequenced material: PBMCs. These receptors were taken from a man between 18 and 35 years old in good health and CMV-seronegative.

The chain employs TRBV2 and TRBJ2-1, with 10 bases aligning to TRBD2. Germline values: CDR1 SNHLY, CDR2 FYNNEI. CDR3 length: 15 residues. The trim removed 5 bases at V and 4 bases at J, leaving 5 bases unmatched. The DNA of the CDR3 is TGTGCCAGCAGTAATCTAGCGGGGGATTACAATGAGCAGTTCTTC. This codes for CASSNLAGDYNEQFF.

A few counts support this clone. The genes are TRBV29-1 and TRBJ2-3, with TRBD2 as a possible D gene (5 bases). CDR1 and CDR2 from the germline V gene are SQVTM and ANQGSEA. The ends were cut back, 5 bases at V and 1 base at J, with 10 bases in the middle. The CDR3 extends over 13 amino acids. CDR3 region: CSVIWGGTDTQYF. For the CDR3, the DNA is TGCAGCGTTATCTGGGGAGGCACAGATACGCAGTATTTT.

This chain uses TRBV5-4 with TRBJ2-2; 12 nucleotides match TRBD1. The junction had 11 bases not matched to a gene; V was cut back by 5 bases and J by 3 bases. The CDR3 has 18 amino acids. CDR1 SGHNT and CDR2 YYREEE come from the germline V gene (reference sequence). CDR3 region: CASSAGQGAFTHTGELFF. CDR3 DNA sequence: TGTGCCAGCAGTGCGGGACAGGGGGCGTTCACCCACACCGGGGAGCTGTTTTTT.

The V call is TRBV5-4, the J call TRBJ2-2; 8 nucleotides match TRBD1. The CDR3 is 17 residues long. Germline trimming cut 4 bases from V and 7 bases from J; bases unmatched to any gene: 15. The germline V gene has CDR1 SGHNT and CDR2 YYREEE (reference sequence). CDR3 sequence reads: CASSQRTGISSGGELFF. The CDR3 DNA sequence: TGTGCCAGCAGCCAGAGGACAGGGATCTCTTCGGGCGGGGAGCTGTTTTTT.

The chain employs TRBV10-3 and TRBJ2-7, with TRBD1 matching over 7 bases. V dropped 4 bases and J dropped 2; count of bases not matched to a gene: 2. The germline V gene encodes CDR1 ENHRY and CDR2 SYGVKD. This CDR3 has 13 residues. The CDR3 DNA reads TGTGCCATCAGTGGTGACAGGGCCTACGAGCAGTACTTC. Translation: CAISGDRAYEQYF.

This clone was observed a few times. This chain links TRBV5-1 with TRBJ2-3, with 9 nucleotides matching TRBD1. Germline trimming cut 4 bases from V and 4 bases from J; bases unmatched to any gene: 7. This CDR3 has 15 residues. CDR1 SGHRS and CDR2 YFSETQ come from the germline V gene. CDR3 loop: CASSQGTGSPDTQYF. The DNA of the CDR3 is TGCGCCAGCAGCCAAGGGACAGGGAGCCCAGATACGCAGTATTTT.

A word on this clone: This sample also contains other DNA sequences that code for the same CDR3. V gene TRBV9 combines with J gene TRBJ1-3; D is unresolved. The CDR3 sequence is 14 residues long. Trimming pared 1 base from V and 0 bases from J, leaving 5 bases between. Germline V gene lookup returns CDR1 SGDLS and CDR2 YYNGEE. CDR3 in DNA: TGTGCCAGCAGCGTAACAGACTCTGGAAACACCATATATTTT. Amino acids: CASSVTDSGNTIYF.

The V gene is TRBV9, the J gene TRBJ1-1; tentatively, D is TRBD1 (6 bases). V was pared by 2 bases and J by 6 bases, with 20 bases between. The CDR3 consists of 16 residues. CDR1 SGDLS and CDR2 YYNGEE come from the germline V gene. CDR3 DNA sequence: TGTGCCAGCAGCGTGGGAACGGGACCCGAGGGGGCTGAAGCTTTCTTT. This translates into CASSVGTGPEGAEAFF.

This clone was detected once. This chain uses TRBV30 with TRBJ1-1; the D gene is possibly TRBD1 (5 bases). CDR3 size: 14 residues. V lost 1 base and J lost 4, with 13 bases in between. From germline, CDR1 is GTSNPN and CDR2 SVGIG (reference sequence). CDR3: CAWSAGSVGTEAFF. The CDR3 DNA reads TGTGCCTGGAGTGCAGGGTCTGTGGGCACTGAAGCTTTCTTT.

The J gene is TRBJ2-2, the V gene TRBV11-3, with D tentatively TRBD2 (5 bases). In germline, CDR1 is SGHNT, CDR2 YENEEA. The CDR3 totals 15 residues. Trimming took off 4 bases at V and 4 bases at J, with 13 bases between the two ends. CDR3 amino acids: CASSSKGGSTGELFF. Here the CDR3 DNA reads TGTGCCAGCAGCTCGAAAGGAGGTAGCACCGGGGAGCTGTTTTTT.

The chain has TRBV27 and TRBJ2-1, with TRBD1 matching 7 bases. Germline values: CDR1 MNHEY, CDR2 SMNVEV (reference sequence). This CDR3 contains 13 residues. Losses at the gene ends were 5 bases for V and 9 bases for J; bases not matched to a gene: 7. The CDR3 spells CASSAIQGIEQFF. In nucleotides, the CDR3 is TGTGCCAGCAGTGCCATACAGGGGATTGAGCAGTTCTTC.

V usage is TRBV11-2 and J usage is TRBJ2-5; tentatively, D is TRBD2 (6 bases). The CDR3 consists of 16 residues. Trimming removed 0 bases at V and 3 bases at J, with 14 bases between. CDR1 and CDR2 from the germline V gene are SGHAT and FQNNGV. As DNA, the CDR3 is TGTGCCAGCAGCTTAGAAGGCGGGGCTCTAGAAGAGACCCAGTACTTC. Its translation: CASSLEGGALEETQYF.

The DNA of the CDR3 is TGTGCCAGCAGCTCCCAGGGGTCTCAGTTCTTC. Its translation is CASSSQGSQFF. The V and J genes are TRBV7-2 and TRBJ2-1, with D perhaps TRBD1 (6 bases). The V gene's germline CDR1 is SGHTA and CDR2 FQGNSA. With 4 bases removed from V and 13 bases from J, the gap between germline ends came to 11 bases. The CDR3 consists of 11 residues.

The chain uses TRBV4-1 and TRBJ2-4; TRBD2 agrees at 9 bases. The V segment lost 5 bases and the J segment 1 base; nucleotides outside the gene matches: 9. Looked up from germline, CDR1 is MGHRA and CDR2 is YSYEKL. This CDR3 is 17 amino acids long. CDR3 in amino acids: CASSSQAGTSAKNIQYF. The CDR3 DNA sequence: TGCGCCAGCAGCTCCCAGGCCGGGACTAGCGCCAAAAACATTCAGTACTTC.

Here the CDR3 reads CAWRILAGLPRYEQYV. The DNA of the CDR3 is TGTGCCTGGAGGATCCTAGCGGGGTTACCCCGCTACGAGCAGTACGTC. The chain joins TRBV30 to TRBJ2-7; TRBD2 matches 9 bases. Per the germline V gene, CDR1 is GTSNPN and CDR2 is SVGIG (reference sequence). The CDR3 covers 16 residues. The V segment lost 3 bases and the J segment 3 bases; nucleotides outside the gene matches: 12.

This clone has just a few counts. The genes are TRBV4-1 and TRBJ2-7, with TRBD1 matching 9 bases. Germline V CDR1 and CDR2: MGHRA, YSYEKL. The junction had 6 bases not matched to a gene; V was cut back by 3 bases and J by 3 bases. The CDR3 contains 15 residues. The CDR3 region has the DNA TGCGCCAGCAGCCAGGAAACAGGGGGCGGCTACGAGCAGTACTTC. Its translation: CASSQETGGGYEQYF.

This chain uses TRBV27 with TRBJ1-1; 9 nucleotides line up with TRBD1. The CDR3 consists of 18 residues. Germline-derived CDR1 and CDR2 are MNHEY and SMNVEV (reference sequence). The junction had 14 bases not matched to a gene; V was cut back by 2 bases and J by 4 bases. CDR3 sequence (DNA): TGTGCCAGCAGTTTAAACCCGGGACAGGGAGCCGAGGGCACTGAAGCTTTCTTT. Amino acids: CASSLNPGQGAEGTEAFF.

The rearrangement links TRBV12-5 to TRBJ2-1, with 11 bases aligning to TRBD2. Trimming removed 6 bases from V and 4 bases from J; junction bases left unmatched: 2. This CDR3 has 14 amino acids. Germline CDR1 is LGHNT and CDR2 is FRNRAP. CDR3 sequence: CASGASGGYNEQFF. CDR3 in DNA: TGTGCTAGTGGGGCTAGCGGGGGGTACAATGAGCAGTTCTTC.

The chain is built from TRBV11-2 and TRBJ1-6, with TRBD1 matching over 8 bases. CDR3 length: 16 amino acids. V shed 1 base, J shed 9 bases, and the junction held 8 bases outside the gene matches. Germline V gene sequence: CDR1 SGHAT, CDR2 FQNNGV. CDR3 region: CASSLGWTGMGSPLHF. The CDR3 DNA reads TGTGCCAGCAGCTTAGGGTGGACAGGGATGGGTTCACCCCTCCACTTT.

The chain employs TRBV6-6 and TRBJ2-1; 8 nucleotides match TRBD1. CDR3 length: 14 residues. Trimming at V came to 4 bases and at J to 7 bases, leaving 6 bases not matched to a gene. Germline V gives CDR1 MNHNY, CDR2 SVGAGI (reference sequence). CDR3 in amino acids: CASSFTNRGNEQFF. The CDR3 DNA sequence: TGTGCCAGCAGTTTCACTAACAGGGGGAATGAGCAGTTCTTC.

The chain has TRBV2 and TRBJ1-3; tentatively, D is TRBD1 (5 bases). The germline CDR1 and CDR2 sequences are SNHLY and FYNNEI. This CDR3 contains 14 residues. V was pared by 6 bases and J by 2 bases, with 11 bases between. The CDR3 protein is CASSPGRAGNTIYF. CDR3 coding DNA: TGTGCCAGCAGCCCGGGCAGGGCTGGAAACACCATATATTTT. The variable domain in full, with the rest retrieved from reference TRBV2 and TRBJ1-3, is EPEVTQTPSHQVTQMGQEVILRCVPISNHLYFYWYRQILGQKVEFLVSFYNNEISEKSEIFDDQFSVERPDGSNFTLKIRSTKLEDSAMYFCASSPGRAGNTIYFGEGSWLTVV.

This sequence joins TRBV2 and TRBJ1-6, with 8 bases matching TRBD1. CDR3 size: 14 residues. The germline V gene encodes CDR1 SNHLY and CDR2 FYNNEI. Trimming cost V 5 bases and J 5 bases; bases outside gene matches: 2. The CDR3 is CASSLDRDNSPLHF. The CDR3 DNA is TGTGCCAGCAGTTTGGACAGGGATAATTCACCCCTCCACTTT. The full variable domain, rest sourced from reference TRBV2 and TRBJ1-6, is EPEVTQTPSHQVTQMGQEVILRCVPISNHLYFYWYRQILGQKVEFLVSFYNNEISEKSEIFDDQFSVERPDGSNFTLKIRSTKLEDSAMYFCASSLDRDNSPLHFGNGTRLTVT.

The chain links TRBV6-1 to TRBJ2-7; D perhaps matches TRBD2 (6 bases). CDR1 is MNHNS and CDR2 is SASEGT in the germline V gene. The CDR3 has 13 residues. V lost 3 bases, J lost 6 bases, and 12 bases lay in between. The CDR3 here is CASSEASVGEQYV. CDR3 nucleotide sequence: TGTGCCAGCAGTGAGGCTAGCGTTGGCGAGCAGTACGTC.

The chain uses TRBV5-4 and TRBJ2-2; D is possibly TRBD1 (6 bases). The CDR3 totals 15 residues. Trimming shortened V by 1 base and J by 3 bases, and 10 bases separated the two germline ends. Germline CDR1 is SGHNT and CDR2 is YYREEE (reference sequence). In nucleotides, the CDR3 is TGTGCCAGCAGCTTGATGGACAGAGACACCGGGGAGCTGTTTTTT. Protein: CASSLMDRDTGELFF.